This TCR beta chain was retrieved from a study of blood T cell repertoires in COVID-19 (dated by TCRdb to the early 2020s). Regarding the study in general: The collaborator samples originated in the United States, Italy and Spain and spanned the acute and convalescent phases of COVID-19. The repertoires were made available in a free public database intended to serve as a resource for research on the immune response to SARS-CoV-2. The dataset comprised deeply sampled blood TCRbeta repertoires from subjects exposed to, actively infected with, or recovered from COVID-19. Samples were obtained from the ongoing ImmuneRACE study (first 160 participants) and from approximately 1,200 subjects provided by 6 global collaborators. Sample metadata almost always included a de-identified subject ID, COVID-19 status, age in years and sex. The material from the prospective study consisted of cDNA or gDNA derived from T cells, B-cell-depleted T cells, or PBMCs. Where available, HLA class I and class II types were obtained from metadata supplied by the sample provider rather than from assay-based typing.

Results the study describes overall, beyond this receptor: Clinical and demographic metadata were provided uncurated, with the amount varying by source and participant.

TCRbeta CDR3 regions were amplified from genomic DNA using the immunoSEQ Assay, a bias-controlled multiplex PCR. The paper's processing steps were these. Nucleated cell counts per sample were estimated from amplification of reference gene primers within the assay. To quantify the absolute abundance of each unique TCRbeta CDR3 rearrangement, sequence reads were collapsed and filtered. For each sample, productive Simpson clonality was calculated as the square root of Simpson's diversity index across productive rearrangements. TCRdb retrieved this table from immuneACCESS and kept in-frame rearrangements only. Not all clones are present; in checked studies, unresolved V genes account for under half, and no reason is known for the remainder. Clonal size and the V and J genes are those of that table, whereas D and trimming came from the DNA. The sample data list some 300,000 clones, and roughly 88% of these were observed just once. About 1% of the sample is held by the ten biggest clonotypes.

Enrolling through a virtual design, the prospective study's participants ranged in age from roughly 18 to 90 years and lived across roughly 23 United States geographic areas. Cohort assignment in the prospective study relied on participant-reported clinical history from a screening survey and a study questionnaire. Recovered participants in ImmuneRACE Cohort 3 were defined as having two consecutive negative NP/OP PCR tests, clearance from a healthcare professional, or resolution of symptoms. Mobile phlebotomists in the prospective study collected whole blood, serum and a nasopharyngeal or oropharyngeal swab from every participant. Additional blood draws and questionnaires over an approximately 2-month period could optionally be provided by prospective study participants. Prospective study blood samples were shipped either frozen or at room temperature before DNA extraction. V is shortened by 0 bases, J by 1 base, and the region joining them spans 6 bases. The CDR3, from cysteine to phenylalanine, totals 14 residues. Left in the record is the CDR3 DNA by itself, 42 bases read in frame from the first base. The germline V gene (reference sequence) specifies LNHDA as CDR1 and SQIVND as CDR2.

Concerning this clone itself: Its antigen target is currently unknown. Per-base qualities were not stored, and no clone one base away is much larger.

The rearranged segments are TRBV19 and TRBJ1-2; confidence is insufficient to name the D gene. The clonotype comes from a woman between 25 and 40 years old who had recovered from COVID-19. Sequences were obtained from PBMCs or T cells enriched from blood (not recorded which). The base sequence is TGTGCCAGTAGTATAGATAACGGTAACTATGGCTACACCTTC. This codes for CASSIDNGNYGYTF.